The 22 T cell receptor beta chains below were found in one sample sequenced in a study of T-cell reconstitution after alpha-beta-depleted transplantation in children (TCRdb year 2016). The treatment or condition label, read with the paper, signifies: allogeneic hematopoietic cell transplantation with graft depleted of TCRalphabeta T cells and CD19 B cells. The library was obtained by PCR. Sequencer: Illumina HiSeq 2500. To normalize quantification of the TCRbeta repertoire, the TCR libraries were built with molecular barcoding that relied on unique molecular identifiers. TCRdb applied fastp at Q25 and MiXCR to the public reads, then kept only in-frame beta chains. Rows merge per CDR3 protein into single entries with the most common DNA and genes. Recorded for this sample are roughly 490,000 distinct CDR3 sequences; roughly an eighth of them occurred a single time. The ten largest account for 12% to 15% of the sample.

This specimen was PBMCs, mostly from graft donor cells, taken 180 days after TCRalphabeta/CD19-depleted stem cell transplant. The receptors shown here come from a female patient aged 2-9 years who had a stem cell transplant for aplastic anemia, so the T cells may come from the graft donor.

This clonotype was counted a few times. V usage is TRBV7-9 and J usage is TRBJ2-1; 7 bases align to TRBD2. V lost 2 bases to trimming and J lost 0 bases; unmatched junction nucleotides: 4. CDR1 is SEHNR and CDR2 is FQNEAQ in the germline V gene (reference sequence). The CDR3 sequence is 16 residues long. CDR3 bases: TGTGCCAGCAGCTTAATGGGAGGGAGCTCCTACAATGAGCAGTTCTTC. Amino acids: CASSLMGGSSYNEQFF.

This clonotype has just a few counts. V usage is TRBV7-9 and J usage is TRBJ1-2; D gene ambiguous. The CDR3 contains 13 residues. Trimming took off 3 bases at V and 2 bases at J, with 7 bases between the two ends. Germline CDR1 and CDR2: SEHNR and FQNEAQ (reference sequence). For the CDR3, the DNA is TGTGCCAGCAGCTTGAACGGAAACTATGGCTACACCTTC. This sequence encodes CASSLNGNYGYTF.

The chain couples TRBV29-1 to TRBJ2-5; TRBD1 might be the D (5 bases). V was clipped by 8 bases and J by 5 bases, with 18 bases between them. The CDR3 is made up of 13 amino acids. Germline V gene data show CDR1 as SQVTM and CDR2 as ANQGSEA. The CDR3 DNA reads TGCAGCTTCCGCGCCAGGGTAGGGGAGACCCAGTACTTC. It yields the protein CSFRARVGETQYF.

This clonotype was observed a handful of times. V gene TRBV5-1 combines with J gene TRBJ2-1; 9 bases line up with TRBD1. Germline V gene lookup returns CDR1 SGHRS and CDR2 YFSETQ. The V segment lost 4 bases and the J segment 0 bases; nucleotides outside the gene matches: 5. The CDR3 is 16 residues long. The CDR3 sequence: CASSGQGLSSYNEQFF. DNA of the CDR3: TGCGCCAGCAGCGGACAGGGGTTGAGCTCCTACAATGAGCAGTTCTTC.

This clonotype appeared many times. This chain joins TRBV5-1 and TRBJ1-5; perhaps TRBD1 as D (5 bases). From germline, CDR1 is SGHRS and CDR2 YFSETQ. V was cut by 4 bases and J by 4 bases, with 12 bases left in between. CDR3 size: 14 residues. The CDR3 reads CASSLGTANQPQHF. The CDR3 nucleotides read TGCGCCAGCAGCCTAGGGACCGCTAATCAGCCCCAGCATTTT. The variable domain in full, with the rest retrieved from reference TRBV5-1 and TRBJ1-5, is KAGVTQTPRYLIKTRGQQVTLSCSPISGHRSVSWYQQTPGQGLQFLFEYFSETQRNKGNFPGRFSGRQFSNSRSEMNVSTLELGDSALYLCASSLGTANQPQHFGDGTRLSIL.

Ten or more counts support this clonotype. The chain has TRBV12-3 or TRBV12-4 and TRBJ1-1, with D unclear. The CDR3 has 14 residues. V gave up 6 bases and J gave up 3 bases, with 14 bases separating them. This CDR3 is CASSPLTVDTEAFF. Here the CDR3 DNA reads TGTGCCAGCAGCCCATTGACGGTTGACACTGAAGCTTTCTTT.

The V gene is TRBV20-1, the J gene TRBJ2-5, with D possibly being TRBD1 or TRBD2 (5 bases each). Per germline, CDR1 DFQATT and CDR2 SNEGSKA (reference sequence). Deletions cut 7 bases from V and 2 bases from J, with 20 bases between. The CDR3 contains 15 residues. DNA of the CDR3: TGCAGTGTTTATCTTCCGGGACGTTATCAAGAGACCCAGTACTTC. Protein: CSVYLPGRYQETQYF.

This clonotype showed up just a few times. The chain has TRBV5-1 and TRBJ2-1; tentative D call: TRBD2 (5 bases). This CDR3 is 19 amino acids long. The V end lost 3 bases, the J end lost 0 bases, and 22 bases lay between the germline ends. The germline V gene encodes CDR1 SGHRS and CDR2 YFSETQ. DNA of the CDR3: TGCGCCAGCAGCTACCTCCGCGGAGGAAGCTCTAGCTCCTACAATGAGCAGTTCTTC. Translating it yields CASSYLRGGSSSSYNEQFF.

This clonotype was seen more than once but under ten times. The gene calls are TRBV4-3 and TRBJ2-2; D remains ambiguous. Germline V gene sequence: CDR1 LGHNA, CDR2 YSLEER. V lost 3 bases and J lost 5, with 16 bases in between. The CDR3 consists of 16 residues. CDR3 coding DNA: TGCGCCAGCAGCCAGTCCGCTACTCGTGGAACCGGGGAGCTGTTTTTT. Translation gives CASSQSATRGTGELFF.

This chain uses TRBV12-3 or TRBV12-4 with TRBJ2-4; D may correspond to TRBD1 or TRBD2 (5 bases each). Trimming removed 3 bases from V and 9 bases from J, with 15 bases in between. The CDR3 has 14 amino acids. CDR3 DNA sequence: TGTGCCAGCAGTTTCGAGGGCGGTAGGGGCATTCAGTACTTC. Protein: CASSFEGGRGIQYF.

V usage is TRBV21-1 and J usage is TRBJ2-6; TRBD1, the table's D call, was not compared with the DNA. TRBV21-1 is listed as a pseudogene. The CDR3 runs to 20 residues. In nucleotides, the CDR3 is TGTGCCAGCAGCAAAAAAGGGCGTAGGCGGGAGGGCTGTGGGGCCAACGTCCTGACTTTC. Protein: CASSKKGRRREGCGANVLTF.

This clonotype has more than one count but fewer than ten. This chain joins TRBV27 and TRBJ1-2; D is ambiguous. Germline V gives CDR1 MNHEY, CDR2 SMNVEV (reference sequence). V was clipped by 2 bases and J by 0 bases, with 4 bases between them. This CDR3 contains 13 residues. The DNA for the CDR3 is TGTGCCAGCAGTTTACGGGCTAACTATGGCTACACCTTC. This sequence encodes CASSLRANYGYTF.

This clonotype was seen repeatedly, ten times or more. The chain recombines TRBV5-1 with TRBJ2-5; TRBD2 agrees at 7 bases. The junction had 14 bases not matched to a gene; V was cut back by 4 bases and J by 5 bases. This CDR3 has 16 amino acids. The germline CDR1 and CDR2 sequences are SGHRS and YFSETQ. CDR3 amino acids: CASSTGPVGSGETQYF. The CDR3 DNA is TGCGCCAGCAGCACTGGGCCCGTAGGTAGCGGGGAGACCCAGTACTTC. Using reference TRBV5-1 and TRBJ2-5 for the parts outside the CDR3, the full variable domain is KAGVTQTPRYLIKTRGQQVTLSCSPISGHRSVSWYQQTPGQGLQFLFEYFSETQRNKGNFPGRFSGRQFSNSRSEMNVSTLELGDSALYLCASSTGPVGSGETQYFGPGTRLLVL.

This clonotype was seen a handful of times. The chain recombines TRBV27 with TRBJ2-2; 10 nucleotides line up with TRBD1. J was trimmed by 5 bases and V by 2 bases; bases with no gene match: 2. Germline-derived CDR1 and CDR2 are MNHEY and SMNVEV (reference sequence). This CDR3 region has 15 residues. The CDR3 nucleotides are TGTGCCAGCAGTTTAGTGGGACAGGGGACCGGGGAGCTGTTTTTT. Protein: CASSLVGQGTGELFF.

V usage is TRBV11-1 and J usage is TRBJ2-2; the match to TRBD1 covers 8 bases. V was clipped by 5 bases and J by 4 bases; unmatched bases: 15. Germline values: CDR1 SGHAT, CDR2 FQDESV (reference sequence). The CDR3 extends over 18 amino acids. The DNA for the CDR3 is TGTGCCAGCAGCCAACGCCGGACAGGGCCATACGTCACCGGGGAGCTGTTTTTT. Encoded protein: CASSQRRTGPYVTGELFF.

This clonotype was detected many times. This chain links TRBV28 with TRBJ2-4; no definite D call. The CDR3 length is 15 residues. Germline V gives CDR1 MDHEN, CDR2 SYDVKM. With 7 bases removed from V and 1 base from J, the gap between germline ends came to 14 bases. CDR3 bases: TGTGCCAGCATTACCGCTAATGGGGCCAAAAACATTCAGTACTTC. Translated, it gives CASITANGAKNIQYF. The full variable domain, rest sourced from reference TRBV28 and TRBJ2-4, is DVKVTQSSRYLVKRTGEKVFLECVQDMDHENMFWYRQDPGLGLRLIYFSYDVKMKEKGDIPEGYSVSREKKERFSLILESASTNQTSMYLCASITANGAKNIQYFGAGTRLSVL.

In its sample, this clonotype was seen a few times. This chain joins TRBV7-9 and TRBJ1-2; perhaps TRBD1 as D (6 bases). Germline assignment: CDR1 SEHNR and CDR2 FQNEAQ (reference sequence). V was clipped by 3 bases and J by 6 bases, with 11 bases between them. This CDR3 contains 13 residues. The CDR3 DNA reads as TGTGCCAGCAGCTTCCCGGGGGCGGATGGCTACACCTTC. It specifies CASSFPGADGYTF.

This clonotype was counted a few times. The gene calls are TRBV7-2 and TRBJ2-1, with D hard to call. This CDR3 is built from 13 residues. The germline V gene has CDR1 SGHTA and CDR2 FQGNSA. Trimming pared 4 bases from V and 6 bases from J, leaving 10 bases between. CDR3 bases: TGTGCCAGCAGCTCAAGGAACGGCAATGAGCAGTTCTTC. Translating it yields CASSSRNGNEQFF.

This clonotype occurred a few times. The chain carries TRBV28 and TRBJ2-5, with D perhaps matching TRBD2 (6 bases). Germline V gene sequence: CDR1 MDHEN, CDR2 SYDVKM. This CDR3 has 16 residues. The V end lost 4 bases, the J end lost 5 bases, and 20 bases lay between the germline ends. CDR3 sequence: CASSYGGSGLWETQYF. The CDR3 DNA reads TGTGCCAGCAGTTATGGGGGGAGCGGTCTTTGGGAGACCCAGTACTTC.

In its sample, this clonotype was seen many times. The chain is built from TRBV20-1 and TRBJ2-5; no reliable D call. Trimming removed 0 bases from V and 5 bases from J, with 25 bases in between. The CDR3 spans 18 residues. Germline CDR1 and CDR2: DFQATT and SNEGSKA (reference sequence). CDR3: CSARDRGGHHAITETQYF. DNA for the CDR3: TGCAGTGCTAGAGATCGCGGTGGCCACCATGCGATAACGGAGACCCAGTACTTC.

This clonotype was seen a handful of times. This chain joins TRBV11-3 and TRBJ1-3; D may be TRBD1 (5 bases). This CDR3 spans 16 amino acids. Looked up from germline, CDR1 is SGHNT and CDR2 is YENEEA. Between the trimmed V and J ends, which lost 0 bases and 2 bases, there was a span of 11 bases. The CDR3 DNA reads TGTGCCAGCAGCTTAGACGCCGGGGGACCTGGAAACACCATATATTTT. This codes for CASSLDAGGPGNTIYF. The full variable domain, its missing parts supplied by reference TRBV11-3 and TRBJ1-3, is EAGVVQSPRYKIIEKKQPVAFWCNPISGHNTLYWYLQNLGQGPELLIRYENEEAVDDSQLPKDRFSAERLKGVDSTLKIQPAELGDSAVYLCASSLDAGGPGNTIYFGEGSWLTVV.

CDR3 loop: CASSPKIGYGYTF. CDR3 sequence (DNA): TGCGCCAGCAGCCCTAAGATAGGTTATGGCTACACCTTC. The V gene is TRBV4-3, the J gene TRBJ1-2; D remains ambiguous. V lost 4 bases, J lost 5 bases, and 11 bases lay in between. The CDR3 is 13 amino acids. Germline loops: CDR1 LGHNA, CDR2 YSLEER.